Listed below are T cell receptor beta chains from one sample, sequenced in a study of blood T cell repertoires in COVID-19. Repertoires were generated with immunoSEQ multiplex PCR, while TCRdb's copy carries only in-frame clones and drops some. The sample includes 130,000 to 150,000 clones, roughly 86% of them seen just once. Specimen: peripheral blood. These receptors were collected from a human donor in a cohort sampled during active COVID-19. The CDR3 runs from the conserved cysteine through the conserved F or W.

V	CDR3
TRBV18	CASSPSASGVGDTQYF
TRBV7-3	CASSFTRETDTQYF
TRBV5-1	CASSEGQSRGGYTF
TRBV9	CASSVEWAPSSEQFF
TRBV7-2	CASSLVRQGAINYGYTF
TRBV6-2/TRBV6-3	CASSYFSGTGETQYF
TRBV28	CASTTDGGVNQPQHF
TRBV7-9	CASSLVIRQELQNSETQYF
TRBV5-1	CASSLAGTGGFF
TRBV28	CASSLDKGQGFEKLFF
TRBV6-2/TRBV6-3	CASSYSPQGLRTYEQYF
TRBV7-9	CASSWTQGGETQYF